The rows below give T cell receptor beta chains drawn from one sample of a study of early T cells in non-severe SARS-CoV-2 infection. TCRdb redid the calling of the 5' RACE reads with MiXCR, one entry per CDR3 protein. The table shows 65,000 to 95,000 distinct CDR3 sequences, with around a tenth occurring only once. The sequencing input was whole blood. These receptors originate from an adult who was a healthcare worker with PCR-confirmed SARS-CoV-2 infection or an uninfected control (not recorded which). CDR3s include the opening cysteine and the closing phenylalanine or tryptophan. Each record gives: J gene, CDR3 length, V gene, D gene, clone size, CDR3 protein, CDR3 DNA. D genes are given only for firm matches. Some rows have no size entry. The others give once, few or many, or a class for an expanded clone.

TRBJ2-3	17	TRBV7-9	TRBD2	.	CASSPGGTSGSTDTQYF	TGTGCCAGCAGCCCAGGGGGGACTAGCGGCAGCACAGATACGCAGTATTTT
TRBJ2-3	17	TRBV7-9	TRBD2	many	CASSPAGLAGPTDTQYF	TGTGCCAGCAGCCCAGCCGGACTAGCGGGGCCCACAGATACGCAGTATTTT
TRBJ1-5	14	TRBV24-1	TRBD1	many	CATSETGADQPQHF	TGTGCCACCAGTGAGACAGGGGCGGATCAGCCCCAGCATTTT
TRBJ2-3	12	TRBV2	.	few	CASKGDADTQYF	TGTGCCAGCAAGGGGGACGCAGATACGCAGTATTTT
TRBJ2-7	13	TRBV10-3	.	few	CAISPMGRDEQYF	TGTGCCATCAGCCCCATGGGACGGGACGAGCAGTACTTC
TRBJ2-2	12	TRBV2	TRBD1	.	CAGTGETGELFF	TGTGCAGGGACAGGGGAGACCGGGGAGCTGTTTTTT
TRBJ2-3	16	TRBV28	.	.	CASRGRTTFPTDTQYF	TGTGCCAGCAGGGGAAGGACAACCTTCCCCACAGATACGCAGTATTTT
TRBJ2-7	13	TRBV27	TRBD1	many	CASSRGQVYEQYF	TGTGCCAGCAGCCGCGGACAGGTCTACGAGCAGTACTTC
TRBJ2-7	13	TRBV28	TRBD2	.	CASIPPAGYEQYF	TGTGCCAGCATTCCCCCAGCGGGGTACGAGCAGTACTTC
TRBJ2-1	12	TRBV11-3	.	.	CASSLSTNEQFF	TGTGCCAGCAGCTTATCTACCAATGAGCAGTTCTTC
TRBJ2-1	15	TRBV20-1	.	many	CSASLTARRYNEQFF	TGCAGTGCTAGTCTAACGGCTAGGCGGTACAATGAGCAGTTCTTC
TRBJ2-1	17	TRBV7-3	TRBD2	few	CASSQNGPGLAVGEQFF	TGTGCCAGCAGCCAAAACGGACCGGGACTAGCGGTTGGTGAGCAGTTCTTC
TRBJ1-2	15	TRBV5-4	.	many	CASSFQTLTTGGYTF	TGTGCCAGCAGCTTCCAAACCCTCACAACCGGCGGCTACACCTTC
TRBJ2-5	11	TRBV20-1	.	few	CSVGGQETQYF	TGCAGTGTCGGTGGGCAAGAGACCCAGTACTTC
TRBJ2-4	18	TRBV19	TRBD2	many	CASSIYRRESRAKNIQYF	TGTGCCAGTAGTATATATCGGCGGGAGAGTCGGGCCAAAAACATTCAGTACTTC
TRBJ2-7	14	TRBV27	.	.	CASSLKAEGYEQYF	TGTGCCAGCAGTTTAAAAGCGGAGGGGTACGAGCAGTACTTC
TRBJ2-1	12	TRBV7-6	.	many	CASSQGGGEQFF	TGTGCCAGCAGCCAGGGGGGAGGAGAGCAGTTCTTC
TRBJ2-7	15	TRBV7-9	TRBD1	few	CASSFAGTGGIEQYF	TGTGCCAGCAGCTTTGCCGGGACAGGGGGAATCGAGCAGTACTTC
TRBJ2-2	17	TRBV28	.	few	CASSSQFSGGRIGELFF	TGTGCCAGCAGCTCCCAGTTTAGCGGTGGGAGAATCGGGGAGCTGTTTTTT
TRBJ1-1	13	TRBV12-3/TRBV12-4	.	.	CASSLILDTEAFF	TGTGCCAGCAGTTTAATTCTGGACACTGAAGCTTTCTTT
TRBJ2-1	15	TRBV9	.	many	CASSVEAGQRSTQFF	TGTGCCAGCAGCGTAGAGGCGGGACAGAGGTCTACTCAGTTCTTC
TRBJ1-1	11	TRBV7-9	.	few	CASSFPLEAFF	TGTGCCAGCAGCTTTCCGCTTGAAGCTTTCTTT
TRBJ2-7	16	TRBV11-2	.	many	CASSPPVGGLSGEQYF	TGTGCCAGCAGCCCGCCGGTAGGAGGACTTTCGGGCGAGCAGTACTTC